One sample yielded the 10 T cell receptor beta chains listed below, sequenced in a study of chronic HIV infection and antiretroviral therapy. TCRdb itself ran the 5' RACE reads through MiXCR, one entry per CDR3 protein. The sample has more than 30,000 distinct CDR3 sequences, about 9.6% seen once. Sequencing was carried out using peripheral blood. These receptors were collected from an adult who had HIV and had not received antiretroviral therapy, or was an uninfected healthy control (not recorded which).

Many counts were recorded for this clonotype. CDR3 bases: TGTGCCAGCAGCTCTCAAGAGACCCAGTACTTC. Its translation is CASSSQETQYF. The chain combines TRBV5-6 with TRBJ2-5; D gene unclear. Trimming cost V 3 bases and J 2 bases, with 2 bases left between them. CDR3 length equals 11 residues. In germline, CDR1 is SGHDT, CDR2 YYEEEE.

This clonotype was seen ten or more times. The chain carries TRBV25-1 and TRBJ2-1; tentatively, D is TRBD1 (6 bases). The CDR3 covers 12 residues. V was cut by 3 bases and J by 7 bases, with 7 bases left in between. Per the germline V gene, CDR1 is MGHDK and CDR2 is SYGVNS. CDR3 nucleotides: TGTGCCAGCAGTGAGCAGGGGAATGAGCAGTTCTTC. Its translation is CASSEQGNEQFF.

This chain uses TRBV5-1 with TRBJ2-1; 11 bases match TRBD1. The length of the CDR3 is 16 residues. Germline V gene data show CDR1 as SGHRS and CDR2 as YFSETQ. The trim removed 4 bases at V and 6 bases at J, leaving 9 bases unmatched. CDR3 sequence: CASSPGQGAGGNEQFF. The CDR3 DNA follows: TGCGCCAGCAGCCCCGGACAGGGGGCGGGGGGCAATGAGCAGTTCTTC. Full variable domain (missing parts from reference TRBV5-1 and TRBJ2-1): KAGVTQTPRYLIKTRGQQVTLSCSPISGHRSVSWYQQTPGQGLQFLFEYFSETQRNKGNFPGRFSGRQFSNSRSEMNVSTLELGDSALYLCASSPGQGAGGNEQFFGPGTRLTVL.

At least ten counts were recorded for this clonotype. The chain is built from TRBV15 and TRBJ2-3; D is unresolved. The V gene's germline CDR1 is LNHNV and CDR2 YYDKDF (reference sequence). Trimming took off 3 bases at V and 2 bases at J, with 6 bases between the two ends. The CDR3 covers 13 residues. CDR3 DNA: TGTGCCACCAGCAGGGACCTCACAGATACGCAGTATTTT. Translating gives CATSRDLTDTQYF. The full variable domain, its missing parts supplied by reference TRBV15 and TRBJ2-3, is DAMVIQNPRYQVTQFGKPVTLSCSQTLNHNVMYWYQQKSSQAPKLLFHYYDKDFNNEADTPDNFQSRRPNTSFCFLDIRSPGLGDTAMYLCATSRDLTDTQYFGPGTRLTVL.

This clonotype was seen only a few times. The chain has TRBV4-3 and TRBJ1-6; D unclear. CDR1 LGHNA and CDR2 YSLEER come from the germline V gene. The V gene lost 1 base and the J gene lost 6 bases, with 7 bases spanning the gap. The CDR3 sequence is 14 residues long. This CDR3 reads CASSQATLNSPLHF. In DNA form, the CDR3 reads TGCGCCAGCAGCCAAGCGACACTTAATTCACCCCTCCACTTT.

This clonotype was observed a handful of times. CDR3: CASTRTGTYTEAFF. In nucleotides, the CDR3 is TGTGCCAGCACCCGAACCGGGACCTACACTGAAGCTTTCTTT. This chain links TRBV5-4 with TRBJ1-1, with a weak D call TRBD1 (5 bases). The germline gives CDR1 SGHNT, CDR2 YYREEE (reference sequence). V was trimmed by 6 bases and J by 3 bases, leaving 15 bases between them. The CDR3 consists of 14 residues.

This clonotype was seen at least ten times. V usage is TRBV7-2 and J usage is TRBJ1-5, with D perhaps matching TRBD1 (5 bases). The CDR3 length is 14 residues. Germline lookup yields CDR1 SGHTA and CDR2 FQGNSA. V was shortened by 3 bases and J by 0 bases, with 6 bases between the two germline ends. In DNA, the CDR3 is TGTGCCAGCAGCTTTGACAGTAGCAATCAGCCCCAGCATTTT. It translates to CASSFDSSNQPQHF.

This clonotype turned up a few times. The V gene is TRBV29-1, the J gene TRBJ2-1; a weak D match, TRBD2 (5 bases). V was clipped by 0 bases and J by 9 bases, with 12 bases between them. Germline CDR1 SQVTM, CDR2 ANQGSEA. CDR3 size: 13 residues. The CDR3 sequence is CSVEDLTRTEQFF. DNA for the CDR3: TGCAGCGTTGAAGATCTAACTAGAACTGAGCAGTTCTTC.

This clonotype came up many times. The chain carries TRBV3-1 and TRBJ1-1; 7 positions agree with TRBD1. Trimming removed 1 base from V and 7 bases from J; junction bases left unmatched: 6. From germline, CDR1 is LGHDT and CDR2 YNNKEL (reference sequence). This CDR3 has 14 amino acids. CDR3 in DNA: TGTGCCAGCAGCCAAGTTGGGACAGCGAATGAAGCTTTCTTT. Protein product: CASSQVGTANEAFF.

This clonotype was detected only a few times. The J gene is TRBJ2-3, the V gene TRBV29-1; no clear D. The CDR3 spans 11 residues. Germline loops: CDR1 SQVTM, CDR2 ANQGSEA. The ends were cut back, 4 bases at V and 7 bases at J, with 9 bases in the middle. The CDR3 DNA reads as TGCAGCGTTGGTAGGGAAAATACGCAGTATTTT. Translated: CSVGRENTQYF.